A single sample gave rise to the 17 T cell receptor beta chains below, sequenced in a study of beta chain features in type 1 diabetes. Reverse transcription of all isolated RNA meant that expressed TCRB transcripts were sequenced. Method: immunoSEQ multiplex PCR; TCRdb's copy keeps in-frame clones and lacks some. The sample yields some 270,000 clones, 13% to 15% seen once. The sample consisted of naive CD4+ T cells from blood. The receptors shown here come from a woman aged 35 to 49 in good health.

This clone appeared once. This chain connects TRBV29-1 to TRBJ1-4; TRBD1 is a possible D gene (5 bases). CDR1 is SQVTM and CDR2 is ANQGSEA in the germline V gene. The germline V and J ends were trimmed by 5 bases and 4 bases, with 20 bases remaining between them. CDR3 length: 16 residues. This CDR3 is CSVIPTGTAYNEKLFF. The CDR3, as DNA: TGCAGCGTTATCCCCACAGGAACCGCTTATAATGAAAAACTGTTTTTT.

The sample holds a few counts of this clone. The chain joins TRBV11-2 to TRBJ1-5; 7 nucleotides line up with TRBD1. The CDR3 loop spans 15 amino acids. Trimming removed 0 bases from V and 4 bases from J; junction bases left unmatched: 3. The germline gives CDR1 SGHAT, CDR2 FQNNGV. The CDR3 DNA sequence: TGTGCCAGCAGCTTAGAGGGGACAGCAAATCAGCCCCAGCATTTT. It encodes CASSLEGTANQPQHF.

This clone was recorded a few times. V is TRBV9 and J is TRBJ1-5, with TRBD1 as a possible D gene (6 bases). The CDR3 extends over 15 amino acids. The germline CDR1 and CDR2 sequences are SGDLS and YYNGEE. V was shortened by 1 base and J by 3 bases, with 11 bases between the two germline ends. The CDR3 DNA reads TGTGCCAGCAGCGTAAGTGGGGGGGCCAATCAGCCCCAGCATTTT. It specifies CASSVSGGANQPQHF.

This chain connects TRBV19 to TRBJ2-3; D possibly corresponds to TRBD2 (5 bases). The CDR3 has 15 residues. V lost 5 bases, J lost 0 bases, and 12 bases lay in between. Germline loops: CDR1 LNHDA, CDR2 SQIVND (reference sequence). CDR3 amino acids: CASSRSESSTDTQYF. The CDR3 nucleotides are TGTGCCAGTAGTCGTAGCGAGTCTAGCACAGATACGCAGTATTTT.

This rearrangement joins TRBV4-3 to TRBJ2-5; D is possibly TRBD2 (5 bases). The CDR3 is 15 amino acids. V lost 1 base and J lost 3, with 12 bases in between. CDR1 LGHNA and CDR2 YSLEER come from the germline V gene. CDR3 nucleotides: TGCGCCAGCAGCCAAGGTTTACTAGTTGAAGAGACCCAGTACTTC. It yields the protein CASSQGLLVEETQYF.

The chain is built from TRBV29-1 and TRBJ1-2; no clear D. V lost 5 bases and J lost 5, with 18 bases in between. The CDR3 covers 14 residues. Looked up from germline, CDR1 is SQVTM and CDR2 is ANQGSEA. The CDR3 loop is CSVLFRGEHYGYTF. CDR3 bases: TGCAGCGTTCTTTTTCGTGGGGAGCATTATGGCTACACCTTC.

V gene TRBV15 combines with J gene TRBJ2-3, with 8 positions matching TRBD1. This CDR3 has 16 amino acids. After removal of 0 bases from V and 4 bases from J, the junction contained 6 bases not matched to a gene. Germline V gives CDR1 LNHNV, CDR2 YYDKDF (reference sequence). CDR3 nucleotide sequence: TGTGCCACCAGCAGAGATAGCGGCAGGGGGCCAGATACGCAGTATTTT. Amino acid sequence: CATSRDSGRGPDTQYF.

This chain connects TRBV6-6 to TRBJ1-2, with D uncertain. In germline, CDR1 is MNHNY, CDR2 SVGAGI (reference sequence). This CDR3 spans 13 amino acids. Between the trimmed V and J ends, which lost 5 bases and 1 base, there was a span of 8 bases. The CDR3 DNA is TGTGCCAGCAGTCCGACTTTTAACTATGGCTACACCTTC. This sequence encodes CASSPTFNYGYTF.

This clone showed up just a few times. V usage is TRBV7-2 and J usage is TRBJ2-7; TRBD2 matches at 12 bases. Per germline, CDR1 SGHTA and CDR2 FQGNSA. Losses at the gene ends were 5 bases for V and 4 bases for J; bases not matched to a gene: 9. The CDR3 sequence is 16 residues long. CDR3 region: CASSRTSSGGGYEQYF. CDR3 nucleotides: TGTGCCAGCAGCCGGACCTCTAGCGGGGGGGGGTACGAGCAGTACTTC.

In this sample, this clone turned up a few times. This chain joins TRBV2 and TRBJ1-1, with TRBD1 as a possible D gene (6 bases). Trimming removed 7 bases at V and 6 bases at J, with 21 bases between. This CDR3 is 15 amino acids long. Germline CDR1 and CDR2: SNHLY and FYNNEI. CDR3 nucleotide sequence: TGTGCCAGCAACCCGCCGTGGGCGGGGGCATCTGAAGCTTTCTTT. Its protein product is CASNPPWAGASEAFF.

This clone appeared a few times. The chain combines TRBV2 with TRBJ1-4; D call uncertain. Germline V gene lookup returns CDR1 SNHLY and CDR2 FYNNEI. CDR3 length: 16 amino acids. Trimming cost V 3 bases and J 10 bases, with 21 bases left between them. The CDR3 reads CASSEYQTEPLGKLFF. The CDR3, as DNA: TGTGCCAGCAGTGAGTACCAGACGGAGCCGTTGGGAAAACTGTTTTTT. Variable domain in full (rest from reference TRBV2 and TRBJ1-4): EPEVTQTPSHQVTQMGQEVILRCVPISNHLYFYWYRQILGQKVEFLVSFYNNEISEKSEIFDDQFSVERPDGSNFTLKIRSTKLEDSAMYFCASSEYQTEPLGKLFFGSGTQLSVL.

The chain links TRBV18 to TRBJ1-5; TRBD1 matches at 10 bases. This CDR3 region has 15 residues. V trimming: 1 base; J trimming: 5 bases; junction bases outside the gene matches: 2. Germline-derived CDR1 and CDR2 are KGHSH and LQKENI. CDR3 sequence (DNA): TGTGCCAGCTCACCACTCGGACAGGGGGATCAGCCCCAGCATTTT. It translates to CASSPLGQGDQPQHF.

This clone was seen a few times. The chain combines TRBV9 with TRBJ1-1; D gene ambiguous. Trimming left V 4 bases short and J 4 bases short, with 8 bases between. This CDR3 is 12 amino acids long. Per the germline V gene, CDR1 is SGDLS and CDR2 is YYNGEE. CDR3: CASSPPRTEAFF. The CDR3 coding sequence is TGTGCCAGCAGCCCCCCCCGCACTGAAGCTTTCTTT. Complete variable domain (other parts from reference TRBV9 and TRBJ1-1): DSGVTQTPKHLITATGQRVTLRCSPRSGDLSVYWYQQSLDQGLQFLIQYYNGEERAKGNILERFSAQQFPDLHSELNLSSLELGDSALYFCASSPPRTEAFFGQGTRLTVV.

This clone was seen a few times. The chain uses TRBV12-5 and TRBJ1-1; 8 bases are a match to TRBD1. CDR1 is LGHNT and CDR2 is FRNRAP in the germline V gene. Trimming cost V 5 bases and J 9 bases; bases outside gene matches: 5. The CDR3 runs 12 residues. The CDR3 bases are TGTGCTAGTGGTCCCGGACAGGGAAAAGCTTTCTTT. This translates into CASGPGQGKAFF.

This chain connects TRBV5-1 to TRBJ2-5; 11 bases are shared with TRBD2. With V trimmed by 2 bases and J by 4 bases, 4 bases remained unmatched. Germline CDR1 SGHRS, CDR2 YFSETQ. The CDR3 totals 15 residues. Here the CDR3 reads CASSFGTSGRETQYF. Written as DNA, the CDR3 is TGCGCCAGCAGCTTTGGTACTAGCGGGAGAGAGACCCAGTACTTC. The whole variable domain, remainder taken from reference TRBV5-1 and TRBJ2-5, is KAGVTQTPRYLIKTRGQQVTLSCSPISGHRSVSWYQQTPGQGLQFLFEYFSETQRNKGNFPGRFSGRQFSNSRSEMNVSTLELGDSALYLCASSFGTSGRETQYFGPGTRLLVL.

This clone was seen more than once but under ten times. This chain uses TRBV7-8 with TRBJ2-7; 15 bases line up with TRBD2. V lost 5 bases and J lost 12; bases outside the gene matches: 11. The CDR3 totals 15 residues. In germline, CDR1 is SGHVS, CDR2 FQNEAQ. This CDR3 reads CASSLLPGLAGGPYF. The CDR3 DNA is TGTGCCAGCAGCCTACTTCCGGGACTAGCGGGGGGACCGTACTTC.

The chain has TRBV18 and TRBJ2-7; D remains ambiguous. V was shortened by 3 bases and J by 0 bases, with 6 bases between the two germline ends. Per germline, CDR1 KGHSH and CDR2 LQKENI. The CDR3 runs to 13 residues. The CDR3 DNA is TGTGCCAGCTCACCTACTCGCTCCTACGAGCAGTACTTC. Translation: CASSPTRSYEQYF.